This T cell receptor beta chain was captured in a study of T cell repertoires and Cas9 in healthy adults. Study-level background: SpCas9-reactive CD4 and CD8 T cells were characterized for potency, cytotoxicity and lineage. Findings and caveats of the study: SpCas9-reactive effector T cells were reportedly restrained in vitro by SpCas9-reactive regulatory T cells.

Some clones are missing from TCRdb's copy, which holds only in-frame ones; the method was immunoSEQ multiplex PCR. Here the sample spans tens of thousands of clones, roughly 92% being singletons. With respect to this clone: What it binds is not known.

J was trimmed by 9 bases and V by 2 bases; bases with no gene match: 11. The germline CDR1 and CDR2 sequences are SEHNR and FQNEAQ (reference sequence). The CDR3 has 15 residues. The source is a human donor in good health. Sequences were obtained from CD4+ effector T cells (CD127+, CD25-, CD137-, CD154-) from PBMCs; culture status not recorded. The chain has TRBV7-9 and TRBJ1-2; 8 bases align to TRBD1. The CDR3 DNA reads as TGTGCCAGCAGCTTACCCGGGACAGGAGTGGTGAGCTACACCTTC. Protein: CASSLPGTGVVSYTF.